The present T cell receptor beta chain was sequenced within a study of blood T cell repertoires in COVID-19. Study details: Samples came from the United States, Italy and Spain, spanning acute and convalescent COVID-19.

In the source study's methods: Reference gene primer amplification yielded estimated nucleated cell counts. The repertoire was sequenced with immunoSEQ multiplex PCR; TCRdb's copy has only in-frame clones and lacks some. That table gives V, J and clone size, and the DNA gave D and trimming. The sample includes under 150,000 clones, roughly four fifths of them seen just once. The CDR3 loop spans 15 amino acids. CDR1 and CDR2 (germline): PRHDT, FYEKMQ (reference sequence). V gave up 4 bases and J gave up 6 bases; unmatched junction bases: 10. Sequenced material: peripheral blood. This clonotype was sampled from a man in his forties or fifties with active or convalescent COVID-19. V and J are TRBV13 and TRBJ2-7, with 9 bases matching TRBD1. CDR3 loop: CASSSQTGGRVEQYF. For the CDR3, the DNA is TGTGCCAGCAGCTCCCAGACAGGGGGGAGAGTCGAGCAGTACTTC.